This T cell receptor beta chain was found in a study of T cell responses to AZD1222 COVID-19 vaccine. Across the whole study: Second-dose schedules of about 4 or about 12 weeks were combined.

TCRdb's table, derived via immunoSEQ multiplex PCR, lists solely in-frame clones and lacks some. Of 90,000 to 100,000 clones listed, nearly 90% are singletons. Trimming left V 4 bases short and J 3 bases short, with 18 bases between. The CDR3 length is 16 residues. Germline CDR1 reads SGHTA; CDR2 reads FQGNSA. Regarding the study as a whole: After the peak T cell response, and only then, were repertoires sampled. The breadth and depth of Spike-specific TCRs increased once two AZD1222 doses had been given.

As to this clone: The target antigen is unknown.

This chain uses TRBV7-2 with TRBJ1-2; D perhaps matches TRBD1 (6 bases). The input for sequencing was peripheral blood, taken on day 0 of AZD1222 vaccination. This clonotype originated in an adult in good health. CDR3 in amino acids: CASSSNAGAAHYGYTF. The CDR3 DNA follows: TGTGCCAGCAGCTCTAATGCGGGGGCCGCACACTATGGCTACACCTTC.